Below are 15 T cell receptor beta chains sequenced from a single sample in a study of cytomegalovirus exposure and HLA in healthy donors (dated by TCRdb to the late 2010s). Library construction relied on the immunoSEQ multiplex PCR assay. For the multiplex PCR, a mixture combining 60 forward primers for TCR Vbeta segments and 13 reverse primers for TCR Jbeta segments was used. In TCRdb, the immuneACCESS table is reduced to in-frame sequences with V and J assigned. These tables do not hold every clone; where another copy was compared, an unresolved V gene accounts for under half, and the others remain unexplained. The sample includes around 100,000 clones, with approximately 76% observed a single time. The ten most abundant clones make up approximately 5.3% of the sample. Material for sequencing was PBMCs. These receptors all come from a woman aged 18-30 years in good health and CMV-seropositive.

The V and J genes are TRBV28 and TRBJ2-1; D call uncertain. Trimming stripped 10 bases from V and 2 bases from J, with 18 bases between. The CDR3 totals 15 residues. From germline, CDR1 is MDHEN and CDR2 SYDVKM. This CDR3 is CATPFSAAAYNEQFF. As DNA, the CDR3 is TGTGCCACCCCCTTCTCGGCGGCGGCCTACAATGAGCAGTTCTTC.

This clone appeared a few times. The chain carries TRBV6-5 and TRBJ2-7, with 9 bases lining up with TRBD2. J gave up 9 bases and V 2 bases, and 5 bases lay outside the gene matches. The CDR3 covers 13 residues. From germline, CDR1 is MNHEY and CDR2 SVGAGI. In DNA form, the CDR3 reads TGTGCCAGCAGTTACGGGACTAGCCTTAGGCAGTACTTC. Translation: CASSYGTSLRQYF.

Note on this clone: The identical CDR3 is also encoded by other nucleotide sequences in the sample. The genes are TRBV6-5 and TRBJ1-2, with D possibly being TRBD1 (6 bases). This CDR3 contains 15 residues. Trimming shortened V by 2 bases and J by 4 bases, and 14 bases separated the two germline ends. Germline loops: CDR1 MNHEY, CDR2 SVGAGI. The CDR3 DNA reads as TGTGCCAGCAGTTACGGGGGGGCTGGGGGCTATGGCTACACCTTC. The encoded protein is CASSYGGAGGYGYTF.

This sequence joins TRBV7-3 and TRBJ1-4, with TRBD1 as a possible D gene (6 bases). This CDR3 has 20 amino acids. The germline gives CDR1 SGHTA, CDR2 FQGTGA. Trimming took 6 bases from V and 5 from J, leaving 31 bases between them. CDR3 region: CASRVHPDRPSNRDNEKLFF. The CDR3 nucleotides read TGTGCCAGCAGGGTACATCCCGACAGGCCTTCGAATCGGGACAATGAAAAACTGTTTTTT.

Comment on this clone: Other DNA sequences within the sample encode an identical CDR3. The rearrangement joins TRBV6-6 to TRBJ2-5, with a possible D match to TRBD2 (6 bases). Germline V gene lookup returns CDR1 MNHNY and CDR2 SVGAGI (reference sequence). V lost 2 bases to trimming and J lost 1 base, with 8 bases between them. The CDR3 contains 14 residues. The CDR3 is CASSYGGAQETQYF. The CDR3 region has the DNA TGTGCCAGCAGTTACGGCGGGGCCCAAGAGACCCAGTACTTC.

The chain combines TRBV30 with TRBJ1-1; D remains ambiguous. V gave up 4 bases and J gave up 1 base, with 7 bases separating them. Germline values: CDR1 GTSNPN, CDR2 SVGIG (reference sequence). The CDR3 totals 12 residues. The CDR3 is CAWNGGNTEAFF. The CDR3 DNA sequence: TGTGCCTGGAACGGCGGGAACACTGAAGCTTTCTTT.

This clone was picked up one time. The chain carries TRBV10-1 and TRBJ1-1; TRBD1 agrees at 7 bases. The CDR3 loop spans 12 amino acids. Germline CDR1 WNHNN, CDR2 SYGVQD (reference sequence). J gave up 8 bases and V 4 bases, and 4 bases lay outside the gene matches. The CDR3, as DNA: TGCGCCAGCAGTGGGTTACAGGGGGAAGCTTTCTTT. Amino acids: CASSGLQGEAFF.

This clone was seen just once. The genes are TRBV9 and TRBJ2-3, with TRBD2 as a possible D gene (5 bases). This CDR3 has 15 residues. The V gene lost 0 bases and the J gene lost 2 bases, with 10 bases spanning the gap. Germline V CDR1 and CDR2: SGDLS, YYNGEE. The CDR3 region has the DNA TGTGCCAGCAGCGTAGCGTTGGGAGTCACAGATACGCAGTATTTT. Its protein product is CASSVALGVTDTQYF. Together with reference TRBV9 and TRBJ2-3, the CDR3 gives the full variable domain: DSGVTQTPKHLITATGQRVTLRCSPRSGDLSVYWYQQSLDQGLQFLIQYYNGEERAKGNILERFSAQQFPDLHSELNLSSLELGDSALYFCASSVALGVTDTQYFGPGTRLTVL.

Only a few counts were recorded for this clone. The chain carries TRBV11-2 and TRBJ1-1, with D possibly matching TRBD1 (5 bases). Germline CDR1 and CDR2: SGHAT and FQNNGV. The CDR3 spans 13 residues. V was cut by 5 bases and J by 1 base, with 8 bases left in between. The DNA of the CDR3 is TGTGCCAGCAGCCGTACAGGGAACACTGAAGCTTTCTTT. Protein product: CASSRTGNTEAFF.

Of note for this clone: Sequence at one end of the junction differs from germline and may be a read error. The gene calls are TRBV7-7 and TRBJ2-5, with 10 bases lining up with TRBD2. From germline, CDR1 is SSHAT and CDR2 FNYEAQ (reference sequence). The CDR3 extends over 16 amino acids. The CDR3 reads CASSLGLAGAAETQYF. Here the CDR3 DNA reads TGTGCTAGCAGCTTAGGGCTAGCGGGAGCGGCGGAGACCCAGTACTTC.

V and J are TRBV7-2 and TRBJ1-2; D not resolved. V lost 1 base to trimming and J lost 1 base, with 7 bases between them. This CDR3 spans 14 amino acids. The germline CDR1 and CDR2 sequences are SGHTA and FQGNSA. CDR3 in amino acids: CASSLDQNNYGYTF. The CDR3 DNA is TGTGCCAGCAGCTTAGATCAGAATAACTATGGCTACACCTTC.

In the case of this clone: One junction end does not reproduce the germline sequence, and a read error may be involved. The CDR3 loop reads CAISPGRHSGRDTQYF. CDR3 in DNA: TGTGCCATCAGCCCCGGACGCCATAGCGGGAGGGATACGCAGTATTTT. This chain uses TRBV9 with TRBJ2-3; 10 bases fit TRBD2. Germline V gene sequence: CDR1 SGDLS, CDR2 YYNGEE. The CDR3 length is 16 residues.

This clone is a singleton in its sample. This chain uses TRBV30 with TRBJ2-5; 10 positions match TRBD2. The CDR3 runs 16 residues. CDR1 and CDR2 from the germline V gene are GTSNPN and SVGIG (reference sequence). CDR3 DNA sequence: TGTGCTGTTACCAAAGGGGCTAGCGGGAGTAGAGAGACCCAGTACTTC. It translates to CAVTKGASGSRETQYF.

The chain links TRBV5-4 to TRBJ2-3, with 9 bases identical to TRBD1. The CDR3 is 15 amino acids. Germline CDR1 and CDR2: SGHNT and YYREEE (reference sequence). V lost 7 bases to trimming and J lost 6 bases; unmatched junction nucleotides: 12. CDR3 nucleotides: TGTGCCAGCCGAGGGACAGGGAATACGATGGATACGCAGTATTTT. Its protein product is CASRGTGNTMDTQYF.

V and J are TRBV5-6 and TRBJ2-7; tentative D call: TRBD2 (5 bases). The germline V gene has CDR1 SGHDT and CDR2 YYEEEE. The V gene lost 5 bases and the J gene lost 6 bases, with 18 bases spanning the gap. This CDR3 spans 14 amino acids. In DNA, the CDR3 is TGTGCCAGCAGGGATCTAGGGAGTAGTGGCGAGCAGTACTTC. Translation: CASRDLGSSGEQYF. Together with reference TRBV5-6 and TRBJ2-7, the CDR3 gives the full variable domain: DAGVTQSPTHLIKTRGQQVTLRCSPKSGHDTVSWYQQALGQGPQFIFQYYEEEERQRGNFPDRFSGHQFPNYSSELNVNALLLGDSALYLCASRDLGSSGEQYFGPGTRLTVT.